The clone carrying this T cell receptor (beta chain) occurred a few times. These data originate in a study of identical twins. Using its own MiXCR run on the 5' RACE reads, TCRdb lists one record per CDR3 protein. The profile covers about 810,000 distinct CDR3 sequences, with about 12% appearing a single time and about 1.6% taken by the ten largest. V lost 2 bases, J lost 1 base, and 13 bases lay in between. Germline CDR1 is PRHDT and CDR2 is FYEKMQ (reference sequence). This CDR3 is 16 amino acids long. These records were also assigned to another study, of yellow fever vaccine responses in identical twins.

This TCR was sampled from a woman younger than 30 in good health. Material for sequencing was PBMCs. V is TRBV13 and J is TRBJ2-3; no definite D call. The CDR3 region has the DNA TGTGCCAGCAGCTTACGCCTCGAGTGGGGCACAGATACGCAGTATTTT. Protein sequence: CASSLRLEWGTDTQYF.